This TCR beta chain was recorded in a study of shared clonotypes between healthy human individuals. Across the whole study: CD4 naive and memory got three plates each, CD8 naive two, CD8 memory one.

General observations from the study: Generation probabilities were higher for clonotypes shared across all four sorted-subset donors than for unshared ones.

Every subset's genomic DNA went evenly onto several immunoSEQ plates. Clones were sequenced by immunoSEQ multiplex PCR, and TCRdb holds only the in-frame ones, with some missing. The sample holds roughly 1,600,000 clones, 98% seen once. Trimming left V 4 bases short and J 11 bases short, with 14 bases between. CDR1 and CDR2 (germline): LNHDA, SQIVND (reference sequence). The CDR3 consists of 12 residues. A remark on this clone: The antigen remains unidentified.

This TCR came from a man aged 25-40 years in good health. The chain recombines TRBV19 with TRBJ1-1; TRBD1 might be the D (6 bases). Sequencing used naive CD4+ T cells sorted from blood. Subset denoted: CD45RA+ positively selected. CDR3 residues: CASSSRGGMAFF. CDR3 sequence (DNA): TGTGCCAGTAGTAGCCGAGGGGGAATGGCTTTCTTT.